The 8 T cell receptor beta chains given below trace back to one sample, sequenced in a study of identical twins. TCRdb recomputed calls from the 5' RACE reads with MiXCR, one row per CDR3 protein. The sample has 350,000 to 450,000 distinct CDR3 sequences; less than 20% are singletons. The sequenced material came from naive T cells sorted from blood. The source is a man over 45 in good health.

The V gene is TRBV20-1, the J gene TRBJ2-7; no clear D gene. This CDR3 is built from 12 residues. The germline V gene has CDR1 DFQATT and CDR2 SNEGSKA (reference sequence). Trimming pared 5 bases from V and 3 bases from J, leaving 11 bases between. CDR3 loop: CSAAEHFYEQYF. CDR3 nucleotide sequence: TGCAGTGCTGCTGAACATTTCTACGAGCAGTACTTC.

This clonotype has just a few counts. The chain uses TRBV7-9 and TRBJ2-1; D remains ambiguous. This CDR3 has 15 amino acids. Germline-derived CDR1 and CDR2 are SEHNR and FQNEAQ (reference sequence). V was clipped by 4 bases and J by 0 bases, with 10 bases between them. The CDR3 sequence is CASSSFHLSYNEQFF. CDR3 nucleotide sequence: TGTGCCAGCAGCTCCTTCCACCTCTCCTACAATGAGCAGTTCTTC. Full variable domain (outside the CDR3, taken from reference TRBV7-9 and TRBJ2-1): DTGVSQNPRHKITKRGQNVTFRCDPISEHNRLYWYRQTLGQGPEFLTYFQNEAQLEKSRLLSDRFSAERPKGSFSTLEIQRTEQGDSAMYLCASSSFHLSYNEQFFGPGTRLTVL.

The chain has TRBV5-1 and TRBJ1-2; D is ambiguous. Germline-derived CDR1 and CDR2 are SGHRS and YFSETQ. Trimming took 4 bases from V and 4 from J, leaving 17 bases between them. The CDR3 runs to 15 residues. In DNA form, the CDR3 reads TGCGCCAGCAGCGTTGACTCGAGGGAAAGCTATGGCTACACCTTC. Translation gives CASSVDSRESYGYTF.

Details on this clonotype: It is unclear where the CDR3 begins or ends on the DNA, so no DNA is shown, and the CDR3 is as TCRdb lists it. V usage is TRBV21-1 and J usage is TRBJ1-1; the table's D call of TRBD1 was not tested on the DNA. TRBV21-1 is a pseudogene segment. The CDR3 is 16 residues long, counting both termini. The CDR3 spells CASSREWGQGNTEAFF.

The chain has TRBV29-1 and TRBJ2-1, with unresolved D. The CDR3 has 15 amino acids. Per germline, CDR1 SQVTM and CDR2 ANQGSEA. The V end was cut by 1 base, the J end by 3 bases, with 13 bases between. The DNA of the CDR3 is TGCAGCGTTGAAGTGGCCAGGCGAGACTACAATGAGCAGTTCTTC. Protein: CSVEVARRDYNEQFF.

For the CDR3, the DNA is TGCGCCAGCAGCTCCGGACAGGGGATGGGCTTACAAGAGACCCAGTACTTC. This translates into CASSSGQGMGLQETQYF. J is TRBJ2-5 and V is TRBV5-1; 9 bases are a match to TRBD1. The CDR3 loop spans 17 amino acids. CDR1 is SGHRS, CDR2 YFSETQ, per germline. Unmatched junction bases numbered 11, after V lost 3 bases and J lost 2 bases.

The chain carries TRBV29-1 and TRBJ2-1, with 13 bases aligning to TRBD2. V gave up 2 bases and J gave up 4 bases; unmatched junction bases: 5. Germline lookup yields CDR1 SQVTM and CDR2 ANQGSEA. This CDR3 spans 16 amino acids. CDR3 protein: CSVERTSGGFYNEQFF. CDR3 sequence (DNA): TGCAGCGTTGAAAGGACTAGCGGGGGATTTTACAATGAGCAGTTCTTC.

DNA for the CDR3: TGCAGCGCCGTGGGGGGGGCGTCCTACGAGCAGTACTTC. It translates to CSAVGGASYEQYF. The chain has TRBV29-1 and TRBJ2-7; TRBD2 might be the D (7 bases). The CDR3 is made up of 13 amino acids. CDR1 and CDR2 from the germline V gene are SQVTM and ANQGSEA. The ends were cut back, 7 bases at V and 1 base at J, with 14 bases in the middle.